What follows describes a single T cell receptor beta chain. As yet, its antigen is unknown. Germline V gives CDR1 MNHEY, CDR2 SMNVEV (reference sequence). V was pared by 8 bases and J by 8 bases, with 13 bases between. The length of the CDR3 is 12 residues. The data derive from a study of Ad26.COV2.S vaccination and SARS-CoV-2 variants. Study outcomes and limitations: Similar non-spike TCR breadth was seen in vaccine and placebo recipients. Estimates derived from TCR breadth and depth analyses may have underestimated total T cell responses. Those who received the vaccine showed greater spike-specific TCR breadth than those given placebo.

Some clones are missing from TCRdb's copy, which holds only in-frame ones; the method was immunoSEQ multiplex PCR. The sample has more than 150,000 clones; about 83% are singletons. V and J are TRBV27 and TRBJ2-1; D may match TRBD1 or TRBD2 (6 bases each). The sequence was obtained from a human donor who had recovered from COVID-19. The material sequenced was peripheral blood, taken after recovery from COVID-19. The DNA for the CDR3 is TGTGCCAGCCGCCGGGGGCGAGATGAGCAGTTCTTC. Translation gives CASRRGRDEQFF.